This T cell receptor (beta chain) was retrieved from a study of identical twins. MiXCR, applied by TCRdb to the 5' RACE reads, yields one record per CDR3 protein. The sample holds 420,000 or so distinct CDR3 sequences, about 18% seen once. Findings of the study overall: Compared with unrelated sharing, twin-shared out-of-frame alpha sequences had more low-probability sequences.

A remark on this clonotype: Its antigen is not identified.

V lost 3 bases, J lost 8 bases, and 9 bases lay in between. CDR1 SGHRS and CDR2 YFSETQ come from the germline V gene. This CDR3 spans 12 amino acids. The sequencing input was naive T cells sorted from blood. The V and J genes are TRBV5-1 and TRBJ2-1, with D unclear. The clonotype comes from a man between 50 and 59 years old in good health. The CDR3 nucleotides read TGCGCCAGCAGCTGGGCGGTGGATGAGCAGTTCTTC. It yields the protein CASSWAVDEQFF.